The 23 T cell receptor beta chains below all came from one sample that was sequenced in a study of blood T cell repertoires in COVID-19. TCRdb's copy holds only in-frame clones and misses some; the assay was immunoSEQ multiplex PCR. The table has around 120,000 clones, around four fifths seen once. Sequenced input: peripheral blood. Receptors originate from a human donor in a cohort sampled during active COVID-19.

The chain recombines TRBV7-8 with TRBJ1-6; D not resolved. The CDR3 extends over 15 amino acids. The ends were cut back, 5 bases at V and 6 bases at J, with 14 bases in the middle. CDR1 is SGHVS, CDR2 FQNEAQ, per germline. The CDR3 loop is CASSPILAVNSPLHF. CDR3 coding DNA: TGTGCCAGCAGCCCCATTCTGGCAGTTAATTCACCCCTCCACTTT.

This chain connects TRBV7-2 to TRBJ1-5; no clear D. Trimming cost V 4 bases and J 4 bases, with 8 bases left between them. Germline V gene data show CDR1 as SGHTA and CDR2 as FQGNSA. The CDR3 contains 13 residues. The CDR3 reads CASSSSWNQPQHF. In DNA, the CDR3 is TGTGCCAGCAGCTCGAGCTGGAATCAGCCCCAGCATTTT.

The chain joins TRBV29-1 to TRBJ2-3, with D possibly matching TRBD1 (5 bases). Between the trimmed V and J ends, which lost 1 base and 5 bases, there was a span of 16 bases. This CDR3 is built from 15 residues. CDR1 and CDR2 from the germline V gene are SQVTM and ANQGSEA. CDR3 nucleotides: TGCAGCGTTGAAGTAGCTGGCAGGGTCGGAGATACGCAGTATTTT. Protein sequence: CSVEVAGRVGDTQYF.

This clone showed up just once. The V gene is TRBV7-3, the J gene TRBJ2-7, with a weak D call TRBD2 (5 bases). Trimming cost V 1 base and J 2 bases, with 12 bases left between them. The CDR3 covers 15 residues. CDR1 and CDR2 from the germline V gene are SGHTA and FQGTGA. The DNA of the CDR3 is TGTGCCAGCAGCTTAAATGGCGGGCCACCCTACGAGCAGTACTTC. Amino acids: CASSLNGGPPYEQYF.

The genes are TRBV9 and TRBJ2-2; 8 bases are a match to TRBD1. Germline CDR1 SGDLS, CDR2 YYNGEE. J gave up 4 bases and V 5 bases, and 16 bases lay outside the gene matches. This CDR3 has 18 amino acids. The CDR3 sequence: CASSNKGTDRGGTGELFF. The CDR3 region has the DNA TGTGCCAGCAGTAACAAAGGGACAGACAGGGGAGGCACCGGGGAGCTGTTTTTT.

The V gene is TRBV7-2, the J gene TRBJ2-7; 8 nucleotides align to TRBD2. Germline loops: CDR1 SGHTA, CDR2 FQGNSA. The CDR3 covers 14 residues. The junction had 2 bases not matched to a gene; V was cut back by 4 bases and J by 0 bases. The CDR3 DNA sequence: TGTGCCAGCAGCTCTAGCGGGTACTCCTACGAGCAGTACTTC. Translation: CASSSSGYSYEQYF.

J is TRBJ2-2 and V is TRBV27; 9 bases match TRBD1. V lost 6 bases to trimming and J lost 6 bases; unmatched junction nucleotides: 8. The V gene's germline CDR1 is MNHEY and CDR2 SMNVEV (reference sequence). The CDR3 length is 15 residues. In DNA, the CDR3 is TGTGCCAGCAGCCAACAGGGGGCTCTAGCCGGGGAGCTGTTTTTT. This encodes CASSQQGALAGELFF.

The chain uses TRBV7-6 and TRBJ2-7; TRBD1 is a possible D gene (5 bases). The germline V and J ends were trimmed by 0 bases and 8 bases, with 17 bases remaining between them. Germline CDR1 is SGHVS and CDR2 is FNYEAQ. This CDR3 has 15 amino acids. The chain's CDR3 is CASSLALASSGQQYF. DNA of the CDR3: TGTGCCAGCAGCTTAGCGCTGGCCTCATCAGGGCAGCAGTACTTC.

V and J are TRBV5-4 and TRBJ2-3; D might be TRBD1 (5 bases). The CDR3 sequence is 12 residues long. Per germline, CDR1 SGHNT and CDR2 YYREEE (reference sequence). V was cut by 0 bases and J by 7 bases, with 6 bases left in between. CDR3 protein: CASSLGQNTQYF. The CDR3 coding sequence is TGTGCCAGCAGCTTGGGACAGAATACGCAGTATTTT.

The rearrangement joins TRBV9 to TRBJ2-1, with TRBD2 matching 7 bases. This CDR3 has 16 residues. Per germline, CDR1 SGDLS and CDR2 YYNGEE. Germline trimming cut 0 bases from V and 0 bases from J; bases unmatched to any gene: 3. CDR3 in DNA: TGTGCCAGCAGCGTAGTCGGCGGGAGCTCCTACAATGAGCAGTTCTTC. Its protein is CASSVVGGSSYNEQFF.

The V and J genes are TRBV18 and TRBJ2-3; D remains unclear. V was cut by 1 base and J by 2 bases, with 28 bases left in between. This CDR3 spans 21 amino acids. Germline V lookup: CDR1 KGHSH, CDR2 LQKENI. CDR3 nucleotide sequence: TGTGCCAGCTCACCACTTAATTTGCGGCAGATGCAGATTTCCCTCACAGATACGCAGTATTTT. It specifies CASSPLNLRQMQISLTDTQYF.

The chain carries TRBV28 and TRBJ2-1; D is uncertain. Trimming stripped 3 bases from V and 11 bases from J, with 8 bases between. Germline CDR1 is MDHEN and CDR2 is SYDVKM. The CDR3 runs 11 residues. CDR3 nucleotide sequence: TGTGCCAGCAGTTTCCGCGAGCAGCAGTTCTTC. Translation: CASSFREQQFF.

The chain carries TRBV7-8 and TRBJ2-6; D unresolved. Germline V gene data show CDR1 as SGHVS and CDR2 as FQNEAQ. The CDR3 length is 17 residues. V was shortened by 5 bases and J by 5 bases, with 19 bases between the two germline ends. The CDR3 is CASSGRDPQSRANVLTF. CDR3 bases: TGTGCCAGCAGCGGGCGCGACCCACAAAGTCGGGCCAACGTCCTGACTTTC.

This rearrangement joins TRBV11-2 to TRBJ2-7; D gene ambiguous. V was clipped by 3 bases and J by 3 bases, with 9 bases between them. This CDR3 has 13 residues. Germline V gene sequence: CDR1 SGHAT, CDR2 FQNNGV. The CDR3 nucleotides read TGTGCCAGCAGCTTCCGGCGGAGCTACGAGCAGTACTTC. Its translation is CASSFRRSYEQYF.

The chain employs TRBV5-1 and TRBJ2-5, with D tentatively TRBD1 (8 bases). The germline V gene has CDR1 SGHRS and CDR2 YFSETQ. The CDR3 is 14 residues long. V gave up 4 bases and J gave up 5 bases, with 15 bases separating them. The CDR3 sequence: CASSPGQGGETQYF. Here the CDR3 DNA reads TGCGCCAGCAGCCCCGGACAGGGAGGGGAGACCCAGTACTTC.

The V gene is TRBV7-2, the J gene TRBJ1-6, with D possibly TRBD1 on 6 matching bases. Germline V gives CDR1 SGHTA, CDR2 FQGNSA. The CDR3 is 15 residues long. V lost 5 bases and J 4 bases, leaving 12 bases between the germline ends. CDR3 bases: TGTGCCAGCAGCCCTAGTCAGGGGTATAATTCACCCCTCCACTTT. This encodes CASSPSQGYNSPLHF.

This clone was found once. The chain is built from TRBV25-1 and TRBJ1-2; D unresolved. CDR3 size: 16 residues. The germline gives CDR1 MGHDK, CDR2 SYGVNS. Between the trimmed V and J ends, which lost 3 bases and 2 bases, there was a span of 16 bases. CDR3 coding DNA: TGTGCCAGCAGTGATCAGAGGGTAGGTGGCAACTATGGCTACACCTTC. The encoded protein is CASSDQRVGGNYGYTF.

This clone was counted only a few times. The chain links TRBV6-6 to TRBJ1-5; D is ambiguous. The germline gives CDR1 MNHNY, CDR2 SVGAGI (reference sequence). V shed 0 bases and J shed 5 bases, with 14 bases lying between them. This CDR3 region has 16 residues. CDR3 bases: TGTGCCAGCAGTTACTCGAATAGCCGCGCTTATCAGCCCCAGCATTTT. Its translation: CASSYSNSRAYQPQHF.

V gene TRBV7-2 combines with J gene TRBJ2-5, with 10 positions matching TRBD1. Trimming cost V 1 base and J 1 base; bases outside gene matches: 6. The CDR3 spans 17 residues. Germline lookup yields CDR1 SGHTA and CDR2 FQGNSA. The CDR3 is CASSLGVGTGAQETQYF. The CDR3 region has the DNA TGTGCCAGCAGCTTAGGGGTAGGGACAGGGGCCCAAGAGACCCAGTACTTC. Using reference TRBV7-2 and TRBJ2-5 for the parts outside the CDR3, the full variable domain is GAGVSQSPSNKVTEKGKDVELRCDPISGHTALYWYRQSLGQGLEFLIYFQGNSAPDKSGLPSDRFSAERTGGSVSTLTIQRTQQEDSAVYLCASSLGVGTGAQETQYFGPGTRLLVL.

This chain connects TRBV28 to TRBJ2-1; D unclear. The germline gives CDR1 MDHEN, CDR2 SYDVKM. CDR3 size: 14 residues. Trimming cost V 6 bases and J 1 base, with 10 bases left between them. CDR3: CASRWAQSYNEQFF. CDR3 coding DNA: TGTGCCAGCAGATGGGCCCAATCCTACAATGAGCAGTTCTTC.

DNA for the CDR3: TGTGCCAGCAGCCTCGGGTGGAACACTGAAGCTTTCTTT. As protein: CASSLGWNTEAFF. V and J are TRBV7-9 and TRBJ1-1; D not certain. V was pared by 5 bases and J by 1 base, with 8 bases between. The CDR3 length is 13 residues. Per germline, CDR1 SEHNR and CDR2 FQNEAQ (reference sequence).

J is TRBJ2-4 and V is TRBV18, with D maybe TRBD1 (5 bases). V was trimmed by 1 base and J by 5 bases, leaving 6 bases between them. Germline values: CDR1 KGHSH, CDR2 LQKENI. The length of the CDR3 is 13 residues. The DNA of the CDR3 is TGTGCCAGCTCACCACTCAGGGAAAACATTCAGTACTTC. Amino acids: CASSPLRENIQYF.

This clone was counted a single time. For the CDR3, the DNA is TGTGCCAGCAGTGACGTTCAGGGGCCCTACGAGCAGTACTTC. It yields the protein CASSDVQGPYEQYF. The chain recombines TRBV25-1 with TRBJ2-7, with a weak D call TRBD1 (6 bases). In germline, CDR1 is MGHDK, CDR2 SYGVNS. V was trimmed by 3 bases and J by 2 bases, leaving 11 bases between them. This CDR3 has 14 amino acids.